This T cell receptor beta chain was recorded in a study of control samples from healthy donors and cancer patients. The CDR3 covers 13 residues. Trimming stripped 9 bases from V and 4 bases from J, with 12 bases between. The germline CDR1 and CDR2 sequences are MDHEN and SYDVKM. TCRdb's copy holds only in-frame clones and misses some; the assay was immunoSEQ multiplex PCR. The data include some 180,000 clones; the top ten clones carry less than 2.5%. Material: blood. The chain joins TRBV28 to TRBJ1-4; D is unresolved. The origin of this receptor is a woman aged 25 to 39 in good health. The CDR3 protein is CASLRGYNEKLFF. CDR3 bases: TGTGCCAGTTTGCGGGGTTATAATGAAAAACTGTTTTTT.